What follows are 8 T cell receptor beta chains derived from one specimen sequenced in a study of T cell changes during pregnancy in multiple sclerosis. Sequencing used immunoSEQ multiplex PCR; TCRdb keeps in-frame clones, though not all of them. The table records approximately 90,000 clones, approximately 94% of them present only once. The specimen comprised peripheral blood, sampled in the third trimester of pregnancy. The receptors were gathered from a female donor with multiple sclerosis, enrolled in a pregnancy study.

The CDR3 nucleotides read TGTGCCATCAGTGGACGGACTAGCGAGGGAGTGGGTGAGCAGTTCTTC. It encodes CAISGRTSEGVGEQFF. The V call is TRBV10-3, the J call TRBJ2-1; 9 bases agree with TRBD2. The CDR3 is made up of 16 amino acids. The ends lost 4 bases at V and 9 bases at J; junction bases unmatched: 13. Per the germline V gene, CDR1 is ENHRY and CDR2 is SYGVKD.

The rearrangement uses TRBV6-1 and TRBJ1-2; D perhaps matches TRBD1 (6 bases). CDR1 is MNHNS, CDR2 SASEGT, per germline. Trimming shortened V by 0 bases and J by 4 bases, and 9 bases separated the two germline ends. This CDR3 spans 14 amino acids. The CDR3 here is CASSEAQGGYGYTF. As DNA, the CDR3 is TGTGCCAGCAGTGAAGCGCAAGGGGGCTATGGCTACACCTTC.

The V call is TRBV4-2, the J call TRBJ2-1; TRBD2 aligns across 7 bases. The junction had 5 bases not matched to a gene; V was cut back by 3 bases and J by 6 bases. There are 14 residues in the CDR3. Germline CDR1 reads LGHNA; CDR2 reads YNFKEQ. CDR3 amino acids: CASSHIERGNEQFF. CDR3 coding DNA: TGTGCCAGCAGCCATATTGAGCGGGGCAATGAGCAGTTCTTC.

The CDR3 is CASSPGTGSNTGELFF. The CDR3 DNA is TGTGCCAGCAGCCCCGGGACAGGGTCGAACACCGGGGAGCTGTTTTTT. The V and J genes are TRBV5-4 and TRBJ2-2; 9 bases are shared with TRBD1. V was clipped by 4 bases and J by 0 bases; unmatched bases: 4. There are 16 residues in the CDR3. Germline CDR1 reads SGHNT; CDR2 reads YYREEE (reference sequence).

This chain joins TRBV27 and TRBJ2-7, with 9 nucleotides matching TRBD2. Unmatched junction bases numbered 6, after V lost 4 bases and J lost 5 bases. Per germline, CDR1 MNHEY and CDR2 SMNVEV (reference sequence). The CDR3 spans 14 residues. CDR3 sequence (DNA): TGTGCCAGCAGTTCGGGACTAGCCCGACACGAGCAGTACTTC. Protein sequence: CASSSGLARHEQYF.

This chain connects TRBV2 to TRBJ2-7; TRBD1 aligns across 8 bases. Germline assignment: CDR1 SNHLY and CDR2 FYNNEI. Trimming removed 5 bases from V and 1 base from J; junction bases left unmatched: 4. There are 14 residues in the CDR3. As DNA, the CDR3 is TGTGCCAGCAGTAGACAGGGGTTATCCTACGAGCAGTACTTC. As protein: CASSRQGLSYEQYF.

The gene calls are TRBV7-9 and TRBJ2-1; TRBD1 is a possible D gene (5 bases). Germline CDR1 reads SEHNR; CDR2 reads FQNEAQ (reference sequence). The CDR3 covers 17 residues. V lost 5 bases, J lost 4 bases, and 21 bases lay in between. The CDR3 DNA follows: TGTGCCAGCAGCAGCCCCCTCGACGGCCAGGGTTACAATGAGCAGTTCTTC. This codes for CASSSPLDGQGYNEQFF.

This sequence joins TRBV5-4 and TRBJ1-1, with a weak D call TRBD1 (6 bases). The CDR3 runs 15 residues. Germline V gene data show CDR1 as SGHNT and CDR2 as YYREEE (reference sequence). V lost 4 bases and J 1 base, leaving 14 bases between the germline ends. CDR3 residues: CASSPLVRGNTEAFF. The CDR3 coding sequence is TGTGCCAGCAGCCCCCTCGTCAGGGGGAACACTGAAGCTTTCTTT. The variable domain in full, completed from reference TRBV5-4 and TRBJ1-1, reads ETGVTQSPTHLIKTRGQQVTLRCSSQSGHNTVSWYQQALGQGPQFIFQYYREEENGRGNFPPRFSGLQFPNYSSELNVNALELDDSALYLCASSPLVRGNTEAFFGQGTRLTVV.